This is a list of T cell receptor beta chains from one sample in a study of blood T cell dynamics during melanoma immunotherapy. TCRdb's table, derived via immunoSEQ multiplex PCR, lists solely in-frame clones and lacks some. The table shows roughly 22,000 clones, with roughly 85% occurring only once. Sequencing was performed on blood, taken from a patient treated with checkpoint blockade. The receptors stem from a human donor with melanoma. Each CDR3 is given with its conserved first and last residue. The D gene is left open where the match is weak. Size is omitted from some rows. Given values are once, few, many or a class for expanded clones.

cdr3_aa: CASSVGGGNQPQHF
cdr3_nt: TGTGCCAGCAGCGTAGGGGGAGGCAATCAGCCCCAGCATTTT
j_call: TRBJ1-5
cdr3_length: 14
v_call: TRBV9
d_call: .
clone_size: .

cdr3_aa: CASSVGLQYEQYF
cdr3_nt: TGTGCCAGCAGCGTAGGTCTACAGTACGAGCAGTACTTC
j_call: TRBJ2-7
cdr3_length: 13
v_call: TRBV9
d_call: .
clone_size: .

cdr3_aa: CASRKAQINTGELFF
cdr3_nt: TGTGCCAGTCGGAAGGCCCAGATTAACACCGGGGAGCTGTTTTTT
j_call: TRBJ2-2
cdr3_length: 15
v_call: TRBV19
d_call: .
clone_size: .

cdr3_aa: CASSRVGLNQPQHF
cdr3_nt: TGTGCCAGCAGTCGGGTGGGTTTGAATCAGCCCCAGCATTTT
j_call: TRBJ1-5
cdr3_length: 14
v_call: TRBV27
d_call: .
clone_size: .

cdr3_aa: CASSSEGEKLFF
cdr3_nt: TGTGCCAGCAGTTCTGAAGGTGAAAAACTGTTTTTT
j_call: TRBJ1-4
cdr3_length: 12
v_call: TRBV28
d_call: .
clone_size: .

cdr3_aa: CASLMTSGSYEQYF
cdr3_nt: TGTGCCAGCTTAATGACTAGCGGCTCCTACGAGCAGTACTTC
j_call: TRBJ2-7
cdr3_length: 14
v_call: TRBV27
d_call: TRBD2
clone_size: once

cdr3_aa: CASSPLTRDRESDTEAFF
cdr3_nt: TGTGCCAGCAGCCCCCTTACCCGGGACAGGGAGAGTGACACTGAAGCTTTCTTT
j_call: TRBJ1-1
cdr3_length: 18
v_call: TRBV11-3
d_call: TRBD1
clone_size: .

cdr3_aa: CASGDLGGGINQPQHF
cdr3_nt: TGTGCCAGCGGCGATCTCGGGGGGGGAATCAATCAGCCCCAGCATTTT
j_call: TRBJ1-5
cdr3_length: 16
v_call: TRBV27
d_call: .
clone_size: .

cdr3_aa: CASSPRPNVEGQFF
cdr3_nt: TGTGCCAGCAGTCCGCGTCCCAATGTGGAAGGGCAGTTCTTC
j_call: TRBJ2-1
cdr3_length: 14
v_call: TRBV6-5
d_call: .
clone_size: .

cdr3_aa: CAISEDGLSNQPQHF
cdr3_nt: TGTGCCATCAGTGAGGACGGACTTAGCAATCAGCCCCAGCATTTT
j_call: TRBJ1-5
cdr3_length: 15
v_call: TRBV10-3
d_call: .
clone_size: .

cdr3_aa: CASSRSGTQETQYF
cdr3_nt: TGCGCCAGCAGCCGTAGCGGGACCCAAGAGACCCAGTACTTC
j_call: TRBJ2-5
cdr3_length: 14
v_call: TRBV5-1
d_call: TRBD2
clone_size: .

cdr3_aa: CASREPGTSDTYEQYF
cdr3_nt: TGTGCCAGCAGGGAACCTGGGACTAGCGATACCTACGAGCAGTACTTC
j_call: TRBJ2-7
cdr3_length: 16
v_call: TRBV6-6
d_call: TRBD2
clone_size: .

cdr3_aa: CARPRAGDSYNEQFF
cdr3_nt: TGTGCCAGGCCCCGGGCGGGAGACTCCTACAATGAGCAGTTCTTC
j_call: TRBJ2-1
cdr3_length: 15
v_call: TRBV28
d_call: TRBD2
clone_size: .

cdr3_aa: CASSRTGRGDEKLFF
cdr3_nt: TGCGCCAGCAGCAGAACAGGAAGAGGGGATGAAAAACTGTTTTTT
j_call: TRBJ1-4
cdr3_length: 15
v_call: TRBV5-1
d_call: .
clone_size: .

cdr3_aa: CASSARQGGRSGNTIYF
cdr3_nt: TGTGCCAGCAGCGCCCGACAGGGGGGACGCTCTGGAAACACCATATATTTT
j_call: TRBJ1-3
cdr3_length: 17
v_call: TRBV5-4
d_call: TRBD1
clone_size: few

cdr3_aa: CASTEGGRGRGRGNQPQHF
cdr3_nt: TGTGCCAGCACCGAGGGAGGCAGGGGGCGCGGGAGAGGCAATCAGCCCCAGCATTTT
j_call: TRBJ1-5
cdr3_length: 19
v_call: TRBV2
d_call: TRBD1
clone_size: .

cdr3_aa: CASSSRGSGELFF
cdr3_nt: TGTGCCAGCAGCTCGAGGGGTTCCGGGGAGCTGTTTTTT
j_call: TRBJ2-2
cdr3_length: 13
v_call: TRBV11-3
d_call: .
clone_size: .

cdr3_aa: CASSGGTSLYEQYF
cdr3_nt: TGTGCCAGCAGCGGCGGGACTAGTCTATACGAGCAGTACTTC
j_call: TRBJ2-7
cdr3_length: 14
v_call: TRBV5-5
d_call: TRBD2
clone_size: .

cdr3_aa: CASMSSDWFYEQYF
cdr3_nt: TGTGCCAGCATGTCTAGCGATTGGTTCTACGAGCAGTACTTC
j_call: TRBJ2-7
cdr3_length: 14
v_call: TRBV2
d_call: .
clone_size: .

cdr3_aa: CASSLTILSNQPQHF
cdr3_nt: TGTGCCAGCAGCTTGACAATTCTGAGCAATCAGCCCCAGCATTTT
j_call: TRBJ1-5
cdr3_length: 15
v_call: TRBV5-5
d_call: .
clone_size: .

cdr3_aa: CASSEALLRDNLHF
cdr3_nt: TGTGCCAGCAGTGAAGCGCTTCTTCGGGACAACCTCCACTTT
j_call: TRBJ1-6
cdr3_length: 14
v_call: TRBV2
d_call: .
clone_size: .

cdr3_aa: CASSKGQGTSTDTQYF
cdr3_nt: TGTGCCAGTAGTAAAGGACAGGGAACTAGCACAGATACGCAGTATTTT
j_call: TRBJ2-3
cdr3_length: 16
v_call: TRBV19
d_call: TRBD1
clone_size: .

cdr3_aa: CATSREGGSSYEQYF
cdr3_nt: TGTGCCACCAGCAGAGAGGGAGGTAGCTCCTACGAGCAGTACTTC
j_call: TRBJ2-7
cdr3_length: 15
v_call: TRBV15
d_call: .
clone_size: few

cdr3_aa: CASSQGLAPYEQYF
cdr3_nt: TGTGCCAGCAGCCAAGGACTAGCCCCCTACGAGCAGTACTTC
j_call: TRBJ2-7
cdr3_length: 14
v_call: TRBV28
d_call: TRBD2
clone_size: few

cdr3_aa: CATRITGDPFGYTF
cdr3_nt: TGTGCCACCAGGATTACAGGGGACCCCTTCGGCTACACCTTC
j_call: TRBJ1-2
cdr3_length: 14
v_call: TRBV15
d_call: TRBD1
clone_size: few

cdr3_aa: CASSDSGYTDTQYF
cdr3_nt: TGTGCCAGCAGTGATTCGGGTTACACAGATACGCAGTATTTT
j_call: TRBJ2-3
cdr3_length: 14
v_call: TRBV2
d_call: .
clone_size: .

cdr3_aa: CASSVDTGLHGYTF
cdr3_nt: TGTGCCAGCTCAGTAGATACAGGGCTCCATGGCTACACCTTC
j_call: TRBJ1-2
cdr3_length: 14
v_call: TRBV18
d_call: .
clone_size: .

cdr3_aa: CASRRGPVGYEQYF
cdr3_nt: TGTGCCAGCAGGCGGGGGCCCGTTGGGTACGAGCAGTACTTC
j_call: TRBJ2-7
cdr3_length: 14
v_call: TRBV6-5
d_call: .
clone_size: .

cdr3_aa: CATIRLAGIGELFF
cdr3_nt: TGTGCCACTATCAGACTAGCGGGAATCGGGGAGCTGTTTTTT
j_call: TRBJ2-2
cdr3_length: 14
v_call: TRBV6-5
d_call: TRBD2
clone_size: once

cdr3_aa: CASSYGTGREQFF
cdr3_nt: TGTGCCAGCAGCTACGGGACAGGGAGAGAGCAGTTCTTC
j_call: TRBJ2-1
cdr3_length: 13
v_call: TRBV5-8
d_call: TRBD1
clone_size: .

cdr3_aa: CASTQEGELFF
cdr3_nt: TGCGCCAGCACCCAGGAGGGGGAGCTGTTTTTT
j_call: TRBJ2-2
cdr3_length: 11
v_call: TRBV5-1
d_call: .
clone_size: .

cdr3_aa: CSVTGAQEQYF
cdr3_nt: TGCAGCGTAACAGGGGCTCAAGAGCAGTACTTC
j_call: TRBJ2-7
cdr3_length: 11
v_call: TRBV29-1
d_call: TRBD1
clone_size: .

cdr3_aa: CASRTSGIGTDTQYF
cdr3_nt: TGTGCCAGCAGGACTAGCGGGATAGGCACAGATACGCAGTATTTT
j_call: TRBJ2-3
cdr3_length: 15
v_call: TRBV6-5
d_call: TRBD2
clone_size: once

cdr3_aa: CASRRYRTGASYEQYF
cdr3_nt: TGTGCCAGCAGGAGATACAGGACAGGGGCGTCCTACGAGCAGTACTTC
j_call: TRBJ2-7
cdr3_length: 16
v_call: TRBV13
d_call: TRBD1
clone_size: .

cdr3_aa: CASSILAGRGEQYF
cdr3_nt: .
j_call: TRBJ2-7
cdr3_length: 14
v_call: TRBV19
d_call: .
clone_size: once

cdr3_aa: CASGTEGLLYEQYF
cdr3_nt: TGTGCCAGCGGGACAGAGGGCTTACTATACGAGCAGTACTTC
j_call: TRBJ2-7
cdr3_length: 14
v_call: TRBV6-5
d_call: TRBD1
clone_size: .

cdr3_aa: CASSIFLSGSQNYGYTF
cdr3_nt: TGTGCCAGCAGTATATTCCTCTCAGGGAGCCAAAACTATGGCTACACCTTC
j_call: TRBJ1-2
cdr3_length: 17
v_call: TRBV28
d_call: .
clone_size: .

cdr3_aa: CASSLVRTGERETQYF
cdr3_nt: TGTGCCAGCAGCTTGGTCAGGACGGGAGAGCGGGAGACCCAGTACTTC
j_call: TRBJ2-5
cdr3_length: 16
v_call: TRBV5-8
d_call: .
clone_size: .

cdr3_aa: CASSQVGGETQYF
cdr3_nt: TGCGCCAGCAGCCAAGTTGGCGGTGAGACCCAGTACTTC
j_call: TRBJ2-5
cdr3_length: 13
v_call: TRBV4-1
d_call: .
clone_size: .

cdr3_aa: CASSITGGSYNEQFF
cdr3_nt: TGTGCCAGCAGCATAACAGGGGGCTCCTACAATGAGCAGTTCTTC
j_call: TRBJ2-1
cdr3_length: 15
v_call: TRBV9
d_call: TRBD1
clone_size: .